One and the same sample provided the 27 T cell receptor beta chains below, sequenced in a study of shared clonotypes between healthy human individuals. The naive CD8 fraction comprised CD45RO-negative cells positively selected for CCR7 and excluded terminally differentiated effector memory CD45RA+ cells. The assay was immunoSEQ multiplex PCR, and TCRdb's table has in-frame clones only and misses some. This sample has about 700,000 clones; around 90% occur once, and the top ten carry about 24%. Material for sequencing was naive CD8+ T cells sorted from blood. The receptors shown here come from a man aged 25 to 40 in good health.

V gene TRBV10-3 combines with J gene TRBJ2-5; weak D call: TRBD1 (6 bases). CDR1 ENHRY and CDR2 SYGVKD come from the germline V gene. This CDR3 is 15 amino acids long. The V end was cut by 3 bases, the J end by 3 bases, with 14 bases between. Here the CDR3 reads CAISEWGRGEETQYF. The CDR3, as DNA: TGTGCCATCAGTGAATGGGGCAGGGGAGAAGAGACCCAGTACTTC.

The CDR3 region is CASSSPRQETQYF. Written as DNA, the CDR3 is TGTGCCAGCAGTTCCCCCCGACAAGAGACCCAGTACTTC. This rearrangement joins TRBV27 to TRBJ2-5; D is undetermined. Per germline, CDR1 MNHEY and CDR2 SMNVEV (reference sequence). V was cut by 4 bases and J by 2 bases, with 8 bases left in between. The CDR3 is made up of 13 amino acids.

The V and J genes are TRBV28 and TRBJ2-1, with 12 bases matching TRBD2. This CDR3 contains 16 residues. CDR1 MDHEN and CDR2 SYDVKM come from the germline V gene. J gave up 7 bases and V 0 bases, and 4 bases lay outside the gene matches. Here the CDR3 DNA reads TGTGCCAGCAGTTTATGGTCTAGCGGGAGGGATAATGAGCAGTTCTTC. Its translation is CASSLWSSGRDNEQFF.

The chain combines TRBV25-1 with TRBJ2-1, with D possibly TRBD1 on 6 matching bases. This CDR3 is 15 amino acids long. The germline gives CDR1 MGHDK, CDR2 SYGVNS. V lost 1 base, J lost 8 bases, and 15 bases lay in between. CDR3 bases: TGTGCCAGCAGTGAATCGGGCAGGGGCGGCGATGAGCAGTTCTTC. Translated, it gives CASSESGRGGDEQFF.

This chain joins TRBV4-1 and TRBJ1-3; 8 bases map to TRBD1. This CDR3 contains 17 residues. The germline CDR1 and CDR2 sequences are MGHRA and YSYEKL. J was trimmed by 1 base and V by 3 bases; bases with no gene match: 8. The CDR3 DNA follows: TGCGCCAGCAGCCACCTACCAGGGGGCACTTCTGGAAACACCATATATTTT. Translated, it gives CASSHLPGGTSGNTIYF.

This chain joins TRBV30 and TRBJ2-5; 7 bases agree with TRBD2. Per germline, CDR1 GTSNPN and CDR2 SVGIG (reference sequence). The CDR3 totals 14 residues. V lost 3 bases to trimming and J lost 3 bases; unmatched junction nucleotides: 7. The chain's CDR3 is CAWSVTTSEETQYF. The DNA for the CDR3 is TGTGCCTGGAGCGTAACAACTAGCGAAGAGACCCAGTACTTC.

This rearrangement joins TRBV4-2 to TRBJ2-1; 11 nucleotides line up with TRBD2. V was clipped by 1 base and J by 7 bases; unmatched bases: 3. Germline lookup yields CDR1 LGHNA and CDR2 YNFKEQ. The CDR3 is made up of 15 amino acids. CDR3 coding DNA: TGTGCCAGCAGCCAAGTAGCGGGAGGGTTGAATGAGCAGTTCTTC. It encodes CASSQVAGGLNEQFF.

J is TRBJ2-7 and V is TRBV6-1; D uncertain. V lost 3 bases and J lost 1, with 10 bases in between. Germline CDR1 reads MNHNS; CDR2 reads SASEGT. The CDR3 covers 14 residues. CDR3 protein: CASSEGVWSYEQYF. In nucleotides, the CDR3 is TGTGCCAGCAGTGAGGGTGTTTGGTCCTACGAGCAGTACTTC.

The chain's CDR3 is CASSESWLAGVAKNIQYF. The CDR3 region has the DNA TGCGCCAGCAGTGAGTCATGGCTAGCGGGGGTAGCCAAAAACATTCAGTACTTC. This chain uses TRBV10-1 with TRBJ2-4; 10 positions match TRBD2. In germline, CDR1 is WNHNN, CDR2 SYGVQD (reference sequence). V trimming: 0 bases; J trimming: 0 bases; junction bases outside the gene matches: 5. This CDR3 has 18 residues.

The J gene is TRBJ2-1, the V gene TRBV18; 9 nucleotides align to TRBD2. Per the germline V gene, CDR1 is KGHSH and CDR2 is LQKENI. Trimming removed 3 bases from V and 3 bases from J; junction bases left unmatched: 3. The CDR3 runs to 15 residues. CDR3 protein: CASSPTSGDYNEQFF. In nucleotides, the CDR3 is TGTGCCAGCTCACCGACTAGCGGAGACTACAATGAGCAGTTCTTC.

In this sample, this clone turned up once. The chain joins TRBV9 to TRBJ1-1; D remains ambiguous. V lost 3 bases, J lost 1 base, and 10 bases lay in between. The CDR3 runs to 14 residues. Germline CDR1 reads SGDLS; CDR2 reads YYNGEE. The CDR3 sequence is CASSGLGSNTEAFF. As DNA, the CDR3 is TGTGCCAGCAGCGGACTGGGATCGAACACTGAAGCTTTCTTT. The full variable domain, completed using reference TRBV9 and TRBJ1-1, is DSGVTQTPKHLITATGQRVTLRCSPRSGDLSVYWYQQSLDQGLQFLIQYYNGEERAKGNILERFSAQQFPDLHSELNLSSLELGDSALYFCASSGLGSNTEAFFGQGTRLTVV.

The V gene is TRBV14, the J gene TRBJ2-7; a weak D match, TRBD1 (6 bases). Trimming removed 3 bases from V and 3 bases from J, with 12 bases in between. The length of the CDR3 is 14 residues. CDR1 is SGHDN, CDR2 FVKESK, per germline. CDR3 sequence (DNA): TGTGCCAGCAGCCATACCCGGGACAACTACGAGCAGTACTTC. Its protein is CASSHTRDNYEQYF.

The gene calls are TRBV19 and TRBJ2-7; D unclear. Trimming took off 3 bases at V and 7 bases at J, with 13 bases between the two ends. The CDR3 consists of 13 residues. Germline CDR1 is LNHDA and CDR2 is SQIVND (reference sequence). CDR3 nucleotide sequence: TGTGCCAGTAGTATTGTGGGATATGGGGAGCAGTACTTC. Residues: CASSIVGYGEQYF.

V gene TRBV27 combines with J gene TRBJ2-3, with D tentatively TRBD1 (5 bases). The germline V and J ends were trimmed by 2 bases and 4 bases, with 10 bases remaining between them. Per the germline V gene, CDR1 is MNHEY and CDR2 is SMNVEV (reference sequence). The CDR3 consists of 14 residues. The CDR3 sequence is CASSLIDSSDTQYF. The CDR3, as DNA: TGTGCCAGCAGTTTAATTGACAGCTCAGATACGCAGTATTTT.

This chain joins TRBV6-1 and TRBJ1-5, with D possibly being TRBD1 (6 bases). The length of the CDR3 is 15 residues. CDR1 is MNHNS, CDR2 SASEGT, per germline. V was cut by 1 base and J by 6 bases, with 13 bases left in between. The CDR3 loop reads CASSEGWGASQPQHF. The CDR3, as DNA: TGTGCCAGCAGTGAAGGGTGGGGGGCGAGTCAGCCCCAGCATTTT.

This chain connects TRBV5-4 to TRBJ2-1, with 7 positions matching TRBD2. Per germline, CDR1 SGHNT and CDR2 YYREEE (reference sequence). The J segment lost 7 bases and the V segment lost 2 bases, leaving 9 bases of the junction unmatched. The CDR3 totals 15 residues. The CDR3 protein is CASSFRGGSKNEQFF. The CDR3 nucleotides are TGTGCCAGCAGCTTCCGCGGCGGGAGTAAGAATGAGCAGTTCTTC.

V gene TRBV10-3 combines with J gene TRBJ1-5; no clear D. From germline, CDR1 is ENHRY and CDR2 SYGVKD. CDR3 length: 12 residues. V was cut by 2 bases and J by 6 bases, with 5 bases left in between. DNA of the CDR3: TGTGCCATCAGTGAGAGCGGTCAGCCCCAGCATTTT. Translated, it gives CAISESGQPQHF.

The chain employs TRBV5-4 and TRBJ2-5; a weak D match, TRBD2 (6 bases). The ends were cut back, 7 bases at V and 1 base at J, with 8 bases in the middle. The CDR3 consists of 12 residues. From germline, CDR1 is SGHNT and CDR2 YYREEE (reference sequence). The DNA for the CDR3 is TGTGCCAGCCTGGGACTCCAAGAGACCCAGTACTTC. This gives the protein CASLGLQETQYF.

This sequence joins TRBV9 and TRBJ1-4, with D possibly matching TRBD1 (6 bases). CDR1 and CDR2 (germline): SGDLS, YYNGEE. V was trimmed by 4 bases and J by 3 bases, leaving 16 bases between them. This CDR3 region has 16 residues. CDR3 in amino acids: CASSPYGGGPNEKLFF. The CDR3 bases are TGTGCCAGCAGCCCGTACGGGGGGGGGCCTAATGAAAAACTGTTTTTT.

V usage is TRBV10-3 and J usage is TRBJ2-7; unclear D gene. Trimming took off 0 bases at V and 3 bases at J, with 6 bases between the two ends. Germline values: CDR1 ENHRY, CDR2 SYGVKD. This CDR3 spans 13 amino acids. The CDR3, as DNA: TGTGCCATCAGTGAGTCAGCAAACTACGAGCAGTACTTC. Translated, it gives CAISESANYEQYF.

V usage is TRBV6-5 and J usage is TRBJ1-2; TRBD1 matches 7 bases. The CDR3 is 15 residues long. V lost 0 bases, J lost 3 bases, and 4 bases stayed unmatched. Germline lookup yields CDR1 MNHEY and CDR2 SVGAGI. For the CDR3, the DNA is TGTGCCAGCAGTTACTCAGCAGGGGGGGACTATGGCTACACCTTC. It yields the protein CASSYSAGGDYGYTF.

V is TRBV19 and J is TRBJ2-2, with D perhaps matching TRBD1 or TRBD2 (7 bases each). The CDR3 sequence is 15 residues long. Trimming left V 10 bases short and J 3 bases short, with 18 bases between. Germline V gene data show CDR1 as LNHDA and CDR2 as SQIVND (reference sequence). CDR3 protein: CATRGEGADTGELFF. The CDR3, as DNA: TGTGCCACCAGGGGGGAGGGGGCCGACACCGGGGAGCTGTTTTTT.

The chain couples TRBV29-1 to TRBJ1-4; 7 nucleotides agree with TRBD1. This CDR3 contains 11 residues. Germline assignment: CDR1 SQVTM and CDR2 ANQGSEA. J gave up 8 bases and V 6 bases, and 3 bases lay outside the gene matches. The CDR3 nucleotides are TGCAGCGTGGGACAGCAAGAAAAACTGTTTTTT. It is translated as CSVGQQEKLFF.

V gene TRBV10-1 combines with J gene TRBJ2-3; D is unclear. The ends were cut back, 3 bases at V and 0 bases at J, with 7 bases in the middle. The V gene's germline CDR1 is WNHNN and CDR2 SYGVQD (reference sequence). This CDR3 region has 14 residues. The CDR3 reads CASSDRSSTDTQYF. CDR3 nucleotides: TGCGCCAGCAGTGATCGTAGTAGCACAGATACGCAGTATTTT.

On this clone: This same CDR3 is encoded by further DNA sequences in the sample. V gene TRBV7-9 combines with J gene TRBJ2-7; 8 bases are a match to TRBD2. Germline CDR1 and CDR2: SEHNR and FQNEAQ (reference sequence). The CDR3 has 13 residues. Trimming took 5 bases from V and 2 from J; bases not matched to a gene: 2. The CDR3 nucleotides are TGTGCCAGCAGCCCGGGAGGGCCCTACGAGCAGTACTTC. Its translation is CASSPGGPYEQYF.

The CDR3 sequence: CASSSQGARYGYTF. Here the CDR3 DNA reads TGTGCCAGCAGCTCACAGGGGGCACGTTATGGCTACACCTTC. The chain has TRBV5-4 and TRBJ1-2; 9 nucleotides agree with TRBD1. Germline CDR1 and CDR2: SGHNT and YYREEE (reference sequence). V dropped 3 bases and J dropped 5; count of bases not matched to a gene: 5. The CDR3 is made up of 14 amino acids.

V and J are TRBV7-9 and TRBJ1-5; D is unclear. Between the trimmed V and J ends, which lost 1 base and 2 bases, there was a span of 12 bases. CDR1 and CDR2 from the germline V gene are SEHNR and FQNEAQ (reference sequence). The CDR3 covers 16 residues. This chain's CDR3 is CASSLDSGMGNQPQHF. CDR3 bases: TGTGCCAGCAGCTTAGACAGTGGGATGGGCAATCAGCCCCAGCATTTT.